This T cell receptor (beta chain) was sequenced in a study of vaccination and CD4 T cells after COVID-19. Study-wide context: SARS-CoV-2 was confirmed by nasal swab PCR; disease was mild in several, severe in one. Collection of post-COVID samples occurred a median around 94 days after diagnosis, spanning a range of 35 to 161.

TCRdb used MiXCR to reprocess the PCR reads, holding one entry per CDR3 protein. The profile shows some 18,000 distinct CDR3 sequences, around 63% of them singletons. Study-wide findings and caveats: From roughly 21 to 40, the median of SARS-CoV-2-reactive clonotypes rose without reaching significance.

Points on this clonotype: Its antigen is unknown.

Spanning March to December 2020, the positive PCR dates came before US Alpha, Beta and Delta variants. The receptor comes from a human donor who had recovered from COVID-19. Here the sequenced sample was CD4+ T cells from blood, taken after SARS-CoV-2 vaccination.

The DNA for the CDR3 is TGTGCCAGCCTTAGGTGGGGAGCGAACACTGAAGCTTTCTTT. This codes for CASLRWGANTEAFF. J is TRBJ1-1 and V is TRBV28, with D unclear. CDR1 and CDR2 (germline): MDHEN, SYDVKM. The CDR3 length is 14 residues. Trimming cost V 8 bases and J 1 base, with 14 bases left between them. Together with reference TRBV28 and TRBJ1-1, the CDR3 gives the full variable domain: DVKVTQSSRYLVKRTGEKVFLECVQDMDHENMFWYRQDPGLGLRLIYFSYDVKMKEKGDIPEGYSVSREKKERFSLILESASTNQTSMYLCASLRWGANTEAFFGQGTRLTVV.